What follows are 2 T cell receptor beta chains derived from one specimen sequenced in a study of response to subunit inactivated influenza vaccine. TCRdb reanalysed the RT-PCR reads using MiXCR and keeps one entry per CDR3 protein. Altogether about 570,000 distinct CDR3 sequences are present, about 11% being singletons, with the ten largest covering around 10%. This sample was also put to use in a study of T cells expressing NK-cell markers. From that second work: In generating TCR beta cDNA, 5'RACE template switching with UMIs was used.

The sequencing used PBMCs from blood, collected on the day of vaccination. The receptor set was obtained from a man aged 45-65 years who received an inactivated influenza vaccine.

This clonotype was counted between two and nine times. The chain carries TRBV5-1 and TRBJ2-7, with a tentative D call TRBD2 (6 bases). This CDR3 contains 15 residues. In germline, CDR1 is SGHRS, CDR2 YFSETQ. Deletions cut 0 bases from V and 3 bases from J, with 13 bases between. The CDR3 is CASSLGPGTHYEQYF. The CDR3 nucleotides read TGCGCCAGCAGCTTGGGCCCCGGGACTCACTACGAGCAGTACTTC.

The rearrangement links TRBV20-1 to TRBJ2-3; 8 positions match TRBD2. This CDR3 is 13 amino acids long. The V segment lost 5 bases and the J segment 6 bases; nucleotides outside the gene matches: 7. CDR1 and CDR2 (germline): DFQATT, SNEGSKA (reference sequence). The CDR3 loop is CSAHRAGADTQYF. CDR3 DNA sequence: TGCAGTGCTCATCGAGCGGGGGCGGATACGCAGTATTTT.